This is a list of T cell receptor beta chains from one sample in a study of shared clonotypes between healthy human individuals. Produced via immunoSEQ multiplex PCR; TCRdb's table is partial and in-frame only. The sample lists 800,000 to 1,200,000 clones, 75% to 80% occurring once. The specimen sequenced was memory CD4+ T cells from PBMCs. The receptors originated from a man aged 18 to 29 in good health. Some clones in this sample may be carry-over from other donors' samples. The CDR3 runs from the conserved cysteine through the conserved F or W. Each record gives: D gene, clone size, J gene, V gene, CDR3 DNA, CDR3 protein. A D gene is named only where the DNA matches it firmly. A clone size is listed for some rows: how often the clone was seen (once, few, many), or a class if it is expanded.

NA | NA | TRBJ1-4 | TRBV4-2 | TGTGCCAGCAGCCAAGCTGGGACGGCAACTAATGAAAAACTGTTTTTT | CASSQAGTATNEKLFF
NA | NA | TRBJ2-3 | TRBV7-3 | TGTGCCAGCAGCACTTACGCTATGGATACGCAGTATTTT | CASSTYAMDTQYF
TRBD1 | NA | TRBJ2-4 | TRBV6-5 | TGTGCCAGCAAAACCGACAGGGTCGGGAACATTCAGTACTTC | CASKTDRVGNIQYF
NA | NA | TRBJ2-1 | TRBV5-1 | TGCGCCAGCAGGGACTTGAGCTCCTACAATGAGCAGTTCTTC | CASRDLSSYNEQFF
NA | NA | TRBJ2-7 | TRBV2 | TGTGCCAGCAGTGTCCGGGTGAGCTCCTACGAGCAGTACTTC | CASSVRVSSYEQYF
TRBD2 | NA | TRBJ2-7 | TRBV29-1 | TGCAGCGTTGGCGGGAGTGAGTCCTACGAGCAGTACTTC | CSVGGSESYEQYF
NA | NA | TRBJ2-3 | TRBV11-2 | TGTGCCAGCAGCTCACCAGGGGAGCACAGCACAGATACGCAGTATTTT | CASSSPGEHSTDTQYF
TRBD2 | NA | TRBJ2-1 | TRBV7-8 | TGTGCCAGCAGCCCGTTCCCGGGACTAGCGGGAGTGGTCAATGAGCAGTTCTTC | CASSPFPGLAGVVNEQFF
NA | once | TRBJ2-3 | TRBV7-3 | TGTGCCAGCAGCCCCGACAGGCAGCAATTGGATACGCAGTATTTT | CASSPDRQQLDTQYF
TRBD1 | NA | TRBJ2-3 | TRBV5-4 | TGTGCCAGCAGCCTCTCCGGGACAGCTCCCACAGATACGCAGTATTTT | CASSLSGTAPTDTQYF
TRBD1 | NA | TRBJ2-2 | TRBV29-1 | TGCAGCGCCCGAGAAGGACAGGGTTTCGGGGAGCTGTTTTTT | CSAREGQGFGELFF
NA | many | TRBJ2-7 | TRBV7-3 | TGTGCCAGCAGCTTATTTGGGATTGGCTCCTACGAGCAGTACTTC | CASSLFGIGSYEQYF
NA | NA | TRBJ1-2 | TRBV10-3 | TGTGCCATCAGTGTTGCAGGGAGGATGGACTATGGCTACACCTTC | CAISVAGRMDYGYTF
NA | NA | TRBJ1-1 | TRBV5-5 | TGTGCCAGCAGCTTGGGGGTCGGGACTGAAGCTTTCTTT | CASSLGVGTEAFF
NA | NA | TRBJ2-1 | TRBV7-2 | TGTGCCAGCAGCCCACGCTCCTACAATGAGCAGTTCTTC | CASSPRSYNEQFF
NA | NA | TRBJ2-2 | TRBV5-1 | TGCGCCAGCAGCATCGGGGCCGCCCGCAACACCGGGGAGCTGTTTTTT | CASSIGAARNTGELFF
NA | NA | TRBJ1-6 | TRBV30 | TGTGCCTGGAGTGTTGGAACAGTTAATTCACCCCTCCACTTT | CAWSVGTVNSPLHF
TRBD2 | NA | TRBJ2-7 | TRBV7-9 | TGTGCCAGCAGCCAGTACTCGGGGGGGCGCCGGGACGAGCAGTACTTC | CASSQYSGGRRDEQYF
TRBD1 | NA | TRBJ1-2 | TRBV25-1 | TGTGCCAGCAGTTCCTCGGAGGGGGCGAGGGGCTACACCTTC | CASSSSEGARGYTF
TRBD1 | NA | TRBJ1-2 | TRBV27 | TGTGCCAGCAGTCCGGGACAGGCTGGAGCCTATGGCTACACCTTC | CASSPGQAGAYGYTF
TRBD2 | NA | TRBJ2-7 | TRBV5-1 | TGCGCCAGCAGCAGTGAAGGGACTAGCGGGGGCAGCGAGAACTTC | CASSSEGTSGGSENF